This entry features one T cell receptor beta chain sequence. The CDR3 has 13 amino acids. Germline trimming cut 6 bases from V and 4 bases from J; bases unmatched to any gene: 0. Categorization into cohorts depended on clinical history that participants reported. This sample was taken from a study of blood T cell repertoires in COVID-19. Across the study: The cDNA or gDNA used as material had been derived from T cells, B-cell-depleted T cells, or PBMCs.

Method: immunoSEQ multiplex PCR; TCRdb's copy keeps in-frame clones and lacks some. The sample records some 170,000 clones, more than 75% being singletons. The chain carries TRBV12-3 or TRBV12-4 and TRBJ1-2; 12 nucleotides line up with TRBD1. The sequenced sample consisted of PBMCs or T cells enriched from blood (not recorded which). The source of this sequence is a human donor with acute COVID-19. The donor label of this sample is uncertain. The CDR3 region has the DNA TGTGCCAGCAGGGGACAGGGGGCCTATGGCTACACCTTC. Its translation is CASRGQGAYGYTF.